This is a list of T cell receptor beta chains from one sample in a study of blood T cell repertoires in COVID-19. Some clones are missing from TCRdb's copy, which holds only in-frame ones; the method was immunoSEQ multiplex PCR. The sample records 540,000 or so clones, 85% to 90% being singletons. Specimen: peripheral blood. These receptors all come from a woman between 50 and 59 years old with COVID-19, enrolled during active disease. The CDR3 runs from the conserved cysteine through the conserved F or W. The D gene is left open where the match is weak. Clone size is given for some rows only: seen once, a few or many times, or a class if the clone is expanded.

V	size	D	J	length	CDR3	DNA
TRBV5-1	NA	TRBD1	TRBJ2-2	15	CASSVDRASTGELFF	TGCGCCAGCAGCGTAGACAGGGCGTCGACCGGGGAGCTGTTTTTT
TRBV5-1	NA	NA	TRBJ2-7	13	CASSLSTRYEQYF	TGCGCCAGCAGCTTAAGTACACGCTACGAGCAGTACTTC
TRBV2	NA	TRBD1	TRBJ1-6	13	CASKDRGPSPLHF	TGTGCCAGCAAAGACAGGGGGCCGTCACCCCTCCACTTT
TRBV19	NA	NA	TRBJ1-1	10	CAAGLGEAFF	TGTGCCGCAGGGCTGGGTGAAGCTTTCTTT
TRBV9	NA	TRBD1	TRBJ1-2	14	CASSAGTGGYGYTF	TGTGCCAGCAGCGCAGGGACAGGGGGCTATGGCTACACCTTC
TRBV7-5	NA	NA	TRBJ1-5	14	CARSQQGASQPQHF	TGTGCCAGAAGCCAACAGGGGGCAAGTCAGCCCCAGCATTTT
TRBV6-1	NA	NA	TRBJ1-2	12	CASSERNYGYTF	TGTGCCAGCAGTGAGCGTAACTATGGCTACACCTTC
TRBV3-1/TRBV3-2	NA	TRBD1	TRBJ1-2	17	CASSQRVPGQGHYGYTF	TGTGCCAGCAGCCAAAGAGTCCCGGGACAGGGACACTATGGCTACACCTTC
TRBV7-9	NA	TRBD1	TRBJ1-3	16	CASSITWGQGTDTIYF	TGTGCCAGCAGCATCACATGGGGACAGGGGACGGACACCATATATTTT
TRBV6-1	NA	NA	TRBJ2-7	12	CASSDTRYEQYF	TGTGCCAGCAGTGACACAAGATACGAGCAGTACTTC
TRBV28	NA	NA	TRBJ1-5	17	CASSQGGRVWENQPQHF	TGTGCCAGCAGTCAGGGTGGTCGAGTCTGGGAAAATCAGCCCCAGCATTTT
TRBV6-1	NA	NA	TRBJ1-5	15	CASSRGRGGNQPQHF	TGTGCCAGCAGCCGGGGACGGGGGGGTAATCAGCCCCAGCATTTT
TRBV9	once	NA	TRBJ1-1	15	CASSVGRVGVTEAFF	TGTGCCAGCAGCGTGGGGAGGGTCGGGGTCACTGAAGCTTTCTTT
TRBV2	few	NA	TRBJ2-7	13	CASTRANRDEQYF	TGTGCCAGCACCAGGGCTAATCGTGACGAGCAGTACTTC
TRBV6-5	NA	NA	TRBJ1-2	13	CASRWTENYGYTF	TGTGCCAGCAGGTGGACAGAAAACTATGGCTACACCTTC
TRBV19	NA	NA	TRBJ2-1	15	CASSISSEGANEQFF	TGTGCCAGTAGTATAAGTTCGGAGGGGGCCAATGAGCAGTTCTTC
TRBV9	NA	TRBD2	TRBJ2-3	17	CASSVGRAGGSTDTQYF	TGTGCCAGCAGCGTAGGGAGAGCGGGGGGTTCCACAGATACGCAGTATTTT
TRBV7-8	NA	NA	TRBJ2-1	15	CASSHLSLPYNEQFF	TGTGCCAGCAGCCACTTATCTCTCCCCTACAATGAGCAGTTCTTC
TRBV28	NA	TRBD2	TRBJ2-1	18	CASSLSTVGGGMYGEQFF	TGTGCCAGCAGTTTATCCACGGTGGGGGGAGGGATGTACGGTGAGCAGTTCTTC
TRBV10-1	NA	TRBD2	TRBJ2-3	16	CASSEFNGGVVDTQYF	TGCGCCAGCAGTGAGTTCAACGGGGGGGTCGTAGATACGCAGTATTTT
TRBV7-2	NA	NA	TRBJ1-4	13	CASSLNPPGKLFF	TGTGCCAGCAGCTTAAACCCCCCGGGAAAACTGTTTTTT
TRBV9	NA	TRBD1	TRBJ1-5	15	CASSEGQGASQPQHF	TGTGCCAGCAGCGAGGGACAGGGGGCGAGTCAGCCCCAGCATTTT
TRBV7-2	NA	NA	TRBJ1-2	14	CASSLQAGNYGYTF	TGTGCCAGCAGCTTACAAGCAGGAAACTATGGCTACACCTTC
TRBV27	once	TRBD1	TRBJ2-2	17	CASSLYRDRANTGELFF	TGTGCCAGCAGTTTATATCGGGACAGGGCAAACACCGGGGAGCTGTTTTTT
TRBV5-1	NA	TRBD2	TRBJ2-1	17	CASTFLRTSAGHNEQFF	TGCGCCAGCACCTTTCTTAGGACTAGCGCCGGGCACAATGAGCAGTTCTTC
TRBV30	NA	NA	TRBJ2-7	11	CAWSLSYEQYF	TGTGCCTGGAGTTTATCTTACGAGCAGTACTTC
TRBV6-5	NA	TRBD1	TRBJ2-2	14	CASSYGTGTGELFF	TGTGCCAGCAGTTACGGGACAGGGACCGGGGAGCTGTTTTTT
TRBV3-1/TRBV3-2	NA	NA	TRBJ1-5	13	CASSHQSGGPQHF	TGTGCCAGCAGCCACCAAAGCGGTGGGCCCCAGCATTTT
TRBV6-6	NA	NA	TRBJ2-3	14	CASSYGVLTDTQYF	TGTGCCAGCAGTTACGGAGTGCTCACAGATACGCAGTATTTT
TRBV14	NA	NA	TRBJ2-7	12	CASSHYAGEQYF	TGTGCCAGCAGCCATTACGCGGGCGAGCAGTACTTC
TRBV6-1	once	TRBD1	TRBJ1-4	14	CASSDGGQGEKLFF	TGTGCCAGCAGTGATGGGGGACAGGGTGAAAAACTGTTTTTT
TRBV27	NA	NA	TRBJ2-3	13	CASSSLRTDTQYF	TGTGCCAGCAGTTCCCTTCGCACAGATACGCAGTATTTT
TRBV4-1	NA	TRBD1	TRBJ1-5	17	CASSQGQGYSIRQPQHF	TGCGCCAGCAGCCAGGGACAGGGATACTCAATCCGTCAGCCCCAGCATTTT
TRBV19	once	NA	TRBJ2-3	17	CASSRAGRQTLTDTQYF	TGTGCCAGTAGCCGCGCGGGGCGCCAGACCCTCACAGATACGCAGTATTTT
TRBV29-1	NA	NA	TRBJ2-2	13	CSVGGRSSGELFF	TGCAGCGTGGGCGGCAGGTCCTCGGGGGAGCTGTTTTTT
TRBV13	NA	NA	TRBJ1-5	12	CASSSSDQPQHF	TGTGCCAGCAGCTCCAGTGATCAGCCCCAGCATTTT
TRBV5-1	NA	NA	TRBJ1-4	14	CASRGGNSNEKLFF	TGCGCCAGCAGGGGGGGGAACTCTAATGAAAAACTGTTTTTT
TRBV3-1/TRBV3-2	NA	NA	TRBJ2-2	11	CASGPGFGRFF	TGTGCCAGCGGACCGGGATTTGGGCGGTTTTTT
TRBV3-1/TRBV3-2	NA	NA	TRBJ2-2	13	CASSQLATGELFF	TGTGCCAGCAGCCAACTAGCCACCGGGGAGCTGTTTTTT
TRBV19	NA	NA	TRBJ2-1	14	CASWTGRGDDEQFF	TGTGCCTCCTGGACCGGCAGGGGGGACGATGAGCAGTTCTTC
TRBV30	NA	TRBD1	TRBJ1-2	15	CAWRDRGIYNYGYTF	TGTGCCTGGAGGGACAGGGGTATTTATAACTATGGCTACACCTTC
TRBV10-1	NA	TRBD2	TRBJ2-1	14	CASSGLARPDEQFF	TGCGCCAGCAGTGGACTAGCCCGGCCTGATGAGCAGTTCTTC
TRBV30	NA	TRBD2	TRBJ2-3	15	CAWNRLAGSTDTQYF	TGTGCCTGGAACAGACTAGCGGGATCCACAGATACGCAGTATTTT
TRBV11-2	NA	TRBD1	TRBJ1-1	11	CASSLTGEAFF	TGTGCCAGCAGCCTTACAGGGGAGGCTTTCTTT
TRBV21-1	NA	NA	TRBJ2-7	14	CASSPQAGIYEQYF	TGTGCCAGCAGCCCCCAAGCGGGGATCTACGAGCAGTACTTC
TRBV15	NA	TRBD1	TRBJ1-2	15	CATSRETGGNYGYTF	TGTGCCACCAGCAGAGAGACAGGGGGTAACTATGGCTACACCTTC
TRBV5-6	once	TRBD2	TRBJ2-3	15	CASSFGLAGADTQYF	TGTGCCAGCAGCTTCGGACTAGCGGGGGCAGATACGCAGTATTTT
TRBV5-1	NA	NA	TRBJ1-3	11	CASSPGGTIYF	TGCGCCAGCAGCCCCGGTGGCACCATATATTTT
TRBV19	NA	TRBD1	TRBJ2-3	15	CASSHGTGGPDTQYF	TGTGCCAGTAGTCACGGGACAGGGGGGCCAGATACGCAGTATTTT
TRBV18	NA	TRBD1	TRBJ2-2	16	CASSQRQGGNTGELFF	TGTGCCAGCTCGCAACGACAGGGGGGGAACACCGGGGAGCTGTTTTTT